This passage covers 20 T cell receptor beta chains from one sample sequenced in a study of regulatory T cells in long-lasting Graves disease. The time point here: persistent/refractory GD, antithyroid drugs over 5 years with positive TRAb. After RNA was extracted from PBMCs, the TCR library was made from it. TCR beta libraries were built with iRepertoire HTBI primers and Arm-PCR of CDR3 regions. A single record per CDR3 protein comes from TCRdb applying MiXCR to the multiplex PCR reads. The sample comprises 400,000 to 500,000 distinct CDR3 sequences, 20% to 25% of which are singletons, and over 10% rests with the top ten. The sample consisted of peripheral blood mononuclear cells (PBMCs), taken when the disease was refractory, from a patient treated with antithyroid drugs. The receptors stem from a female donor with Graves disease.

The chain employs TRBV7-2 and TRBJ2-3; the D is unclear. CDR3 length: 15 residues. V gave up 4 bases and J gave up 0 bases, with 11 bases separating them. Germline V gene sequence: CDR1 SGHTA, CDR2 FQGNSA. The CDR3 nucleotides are TGTGCCAGCAGCTCCGACGGGCCGAGCACAGATACGCAGTATTTT. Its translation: CASSSDGPSTDTQYF.

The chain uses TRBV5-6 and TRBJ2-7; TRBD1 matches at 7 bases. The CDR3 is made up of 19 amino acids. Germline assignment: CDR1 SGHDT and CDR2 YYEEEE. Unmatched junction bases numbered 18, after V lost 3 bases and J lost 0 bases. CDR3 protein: CASSSPIMTGILRSYEQYF. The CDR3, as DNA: TGTGCCAGCAGCTCCCCCATCATGACAGGGATCTTACGCTCCTACGAGCAGTACTTC.

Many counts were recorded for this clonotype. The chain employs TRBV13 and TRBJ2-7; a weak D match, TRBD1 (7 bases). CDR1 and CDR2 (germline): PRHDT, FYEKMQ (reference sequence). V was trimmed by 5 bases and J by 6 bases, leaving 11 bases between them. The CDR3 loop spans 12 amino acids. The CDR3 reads CASSPGGSEQYF. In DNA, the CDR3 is TGTGCCAGCAGCCCAGGGGGGAGCGAGCAGTACTTC.

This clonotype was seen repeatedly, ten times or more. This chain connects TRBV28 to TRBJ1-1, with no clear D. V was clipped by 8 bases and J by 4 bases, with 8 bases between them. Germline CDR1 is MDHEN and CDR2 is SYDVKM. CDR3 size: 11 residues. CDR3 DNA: TGTGCCAGCCACATCTCCACTGAAGCTTTCTTT. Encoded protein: CASHISTEAFF. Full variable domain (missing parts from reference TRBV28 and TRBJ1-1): DVKVTQSSRYLVKRTGEKVFLECVQDMDHENMFWYRQDPGLGLRLIYFSYDVKMKEKGDIPEGYSVSREKKERFSLILESASTNQTSMYLCASHISTEAFFGQGTRLTVV.

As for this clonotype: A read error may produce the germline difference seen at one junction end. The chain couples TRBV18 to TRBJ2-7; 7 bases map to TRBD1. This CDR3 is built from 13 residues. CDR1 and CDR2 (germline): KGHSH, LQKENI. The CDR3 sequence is CSSVDRPSYEQYF. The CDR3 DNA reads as TGTTCCAGCGTGGACAGGCCTTCCTACGAGCAGTACTTC.

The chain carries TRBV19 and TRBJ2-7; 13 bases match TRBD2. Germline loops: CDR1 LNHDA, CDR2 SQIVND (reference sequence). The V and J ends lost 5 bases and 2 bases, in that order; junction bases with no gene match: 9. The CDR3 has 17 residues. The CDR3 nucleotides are TGTGCCAGTAGTCCGGGACTAGCGGGAAGCGGGACCTACGAGCAGTACTTC. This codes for CASSPGLAGSGTYEQYF.

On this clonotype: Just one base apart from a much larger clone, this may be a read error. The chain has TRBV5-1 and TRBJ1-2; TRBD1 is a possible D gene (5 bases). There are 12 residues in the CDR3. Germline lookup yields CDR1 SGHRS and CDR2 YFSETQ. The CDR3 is CVSTPDSGGYTF. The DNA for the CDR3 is TGCGTCAGCACCCCAGACAGCGGAGGCTACACCTTC.

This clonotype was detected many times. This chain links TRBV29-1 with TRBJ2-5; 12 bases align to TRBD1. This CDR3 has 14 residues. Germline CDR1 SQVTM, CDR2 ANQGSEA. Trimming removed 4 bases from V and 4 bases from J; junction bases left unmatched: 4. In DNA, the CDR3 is TGCAGCGTTGTGAGGGACAGGGGGCTAGAGACCCAGTACTTC. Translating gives CSVVRDRGLETQYF.

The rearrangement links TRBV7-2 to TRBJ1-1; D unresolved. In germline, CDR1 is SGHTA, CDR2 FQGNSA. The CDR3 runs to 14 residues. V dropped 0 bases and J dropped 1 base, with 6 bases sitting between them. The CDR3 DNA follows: TGTGCCAGCAGCTTAGCGTCCCAGAACACTGAAGCTTTCTTT. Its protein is CASSLASQNTEAFF. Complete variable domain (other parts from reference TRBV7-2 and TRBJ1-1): GAGVSQSPSNKVTEKGKDVELRCDPISGHTALYWYRQSLGQGLEFLIYFQGNSAPDKSGLPSDRFSAERTGGSVSTLTIQRTQQEDSAVYLCASSLASQNTEAFFGQGTRLTVV.

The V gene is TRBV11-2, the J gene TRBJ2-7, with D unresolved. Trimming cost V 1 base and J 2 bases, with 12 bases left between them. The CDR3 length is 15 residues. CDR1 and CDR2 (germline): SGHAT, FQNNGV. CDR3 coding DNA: TGTGCCAGCAGCTTAGCAGCATATGAAACCTACGAGCAGTACTTC. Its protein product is CASSLAAYETYEQYF. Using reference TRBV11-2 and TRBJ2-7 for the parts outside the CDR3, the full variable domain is EAGVAQSPRYKIIEKRQSVAFWCNPISGHATLYWYQQILGQGPKLLIQFQNNGVVDDSQLPKDRFSAERLKGVDSTLKIQPAKLEDSAVYLCASSLAAYETYEQYFGPGTRLTVT.

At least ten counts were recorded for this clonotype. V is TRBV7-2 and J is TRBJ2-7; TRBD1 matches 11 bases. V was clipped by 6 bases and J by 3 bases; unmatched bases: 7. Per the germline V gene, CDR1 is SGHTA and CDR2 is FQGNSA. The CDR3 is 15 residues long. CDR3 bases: TGTGCCAGCAGAGCAGGACAGGGGGCCTTCTACGAGCAGTACTTC. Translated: CASRAGQGAFYEQYF.

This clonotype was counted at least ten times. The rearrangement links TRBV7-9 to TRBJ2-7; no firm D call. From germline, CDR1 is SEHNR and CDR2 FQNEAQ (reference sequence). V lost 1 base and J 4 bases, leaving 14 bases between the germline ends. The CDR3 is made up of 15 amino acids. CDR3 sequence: CASSLGDPGLYEQYF. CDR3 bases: TGTGCCAGCAGCTTAGGAGATCCGGGTCTTTACGAGCAGTACTTC.

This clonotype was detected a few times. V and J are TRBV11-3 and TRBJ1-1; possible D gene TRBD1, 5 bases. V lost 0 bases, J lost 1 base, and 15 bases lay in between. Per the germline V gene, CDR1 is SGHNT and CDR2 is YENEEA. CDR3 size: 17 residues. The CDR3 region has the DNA TGTGCCAGCAGCTTAGATAGATGGGGGAGCGGGAACACTGAAGCTTTCTTT. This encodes CASSLDRWGSGNTEAFF.

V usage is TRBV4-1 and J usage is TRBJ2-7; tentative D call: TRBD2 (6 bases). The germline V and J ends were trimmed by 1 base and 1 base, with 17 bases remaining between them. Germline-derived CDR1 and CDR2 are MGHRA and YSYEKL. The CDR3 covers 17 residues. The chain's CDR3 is CASSQAEGPDRSYEQYF. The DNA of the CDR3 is TGCGCCAGCAGCCAAGCGGAGGGTCCCGACAGATCCTACGAGCAGTACTTC.

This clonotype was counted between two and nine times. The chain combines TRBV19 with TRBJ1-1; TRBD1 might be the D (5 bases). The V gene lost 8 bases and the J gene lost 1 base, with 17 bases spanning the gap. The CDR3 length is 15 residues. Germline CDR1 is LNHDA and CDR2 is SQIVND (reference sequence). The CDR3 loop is CASLPGLGGNTEAFF. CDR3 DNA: TGTGCCAGTTTACCGGGCCTGGGGGGGAACACTGAAGCTTTCTTT.

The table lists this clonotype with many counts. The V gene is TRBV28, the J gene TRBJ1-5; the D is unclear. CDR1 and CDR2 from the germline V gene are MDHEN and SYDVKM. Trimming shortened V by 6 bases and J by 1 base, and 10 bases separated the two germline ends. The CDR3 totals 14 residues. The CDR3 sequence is CASRVEKSNQPQHF. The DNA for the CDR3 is TGTGCCAGCAGGGTAGAGAAAAGCAATCAGCCCCAGCATTTT.

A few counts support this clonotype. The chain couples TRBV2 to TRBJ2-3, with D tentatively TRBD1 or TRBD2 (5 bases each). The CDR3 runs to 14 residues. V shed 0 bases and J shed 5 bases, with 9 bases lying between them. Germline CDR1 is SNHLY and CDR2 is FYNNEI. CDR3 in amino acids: CASSEAPGRDTQYF. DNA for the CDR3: TGTGCCAGCAGTGAAGCGCCAGGGAGAGATACGCAGTATTTT.

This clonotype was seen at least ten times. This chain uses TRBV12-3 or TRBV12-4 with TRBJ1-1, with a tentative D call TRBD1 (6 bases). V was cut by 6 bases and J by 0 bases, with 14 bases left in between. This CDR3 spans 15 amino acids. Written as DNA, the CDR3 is TGTGCCAGCAGGGGCAGGGGTTATTTGAACACTGAAGCTTTCTTT. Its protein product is CASRGRGYLNTEAFF.

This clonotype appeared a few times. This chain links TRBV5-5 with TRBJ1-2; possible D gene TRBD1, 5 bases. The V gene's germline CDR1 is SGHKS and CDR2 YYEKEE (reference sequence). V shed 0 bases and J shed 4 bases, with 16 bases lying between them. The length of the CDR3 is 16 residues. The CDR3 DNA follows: TGTGCCAGCAGCTTGGCCGGGACCGCGATCATCTATGGCTACACCTTC. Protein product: CASSLAGTAIIYGYTF.

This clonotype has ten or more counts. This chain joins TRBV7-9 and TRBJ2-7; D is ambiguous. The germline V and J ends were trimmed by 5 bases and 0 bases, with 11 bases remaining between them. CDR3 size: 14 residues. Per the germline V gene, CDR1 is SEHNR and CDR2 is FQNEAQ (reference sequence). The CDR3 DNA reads TGTGCCAGCAGCAACGACTGGGACTCCTACGAGCAGTACTTC. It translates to CASSNDWDSYEQYF.